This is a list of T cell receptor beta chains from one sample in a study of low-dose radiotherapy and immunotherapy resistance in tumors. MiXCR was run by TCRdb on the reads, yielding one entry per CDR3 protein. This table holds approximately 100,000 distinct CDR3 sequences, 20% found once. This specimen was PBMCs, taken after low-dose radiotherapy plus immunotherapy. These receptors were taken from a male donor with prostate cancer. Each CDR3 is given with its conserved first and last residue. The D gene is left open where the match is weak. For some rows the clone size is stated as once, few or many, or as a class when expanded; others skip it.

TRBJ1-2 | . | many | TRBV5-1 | TGCGCCAGCAGCTTGGTGTCTGATGGAGCTGGCTACACCTTC | CASSLVSDGAGYTF
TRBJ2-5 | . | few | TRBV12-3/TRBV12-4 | TGTGCCAGCAGTTTCGACCTAGAGACCCAGTACTTC | CASSFDLETQYF
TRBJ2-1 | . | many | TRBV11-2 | TGTGCCAGCAGCGGCAGGGGGACGGGGGCCAATTACAATGAGCAGTTCTTC | CASSGRGTGANYNEQFF
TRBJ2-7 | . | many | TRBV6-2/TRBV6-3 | TGTGCCAGCAGTATGGGGCGAGAGACTCGCGACTCCTACGAGCAGTACTTC | CASSMGRETRDSYEQYF
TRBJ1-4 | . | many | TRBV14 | TGTGCCAGCAGCCGGGACCACGCAACTAATGAAAAACTGTTTTTT | CASSRDHATNEKLFF
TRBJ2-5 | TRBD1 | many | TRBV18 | TGTGCCAGCTCACCTGAGACAGGGCTACAAGAGACCCAGTACTTC | CASSPETGLQETQYF
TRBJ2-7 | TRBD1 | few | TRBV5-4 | TGTGCCAGCAGCCCAGCCGGGACAGCTTCCTACGAGCAGTACTTC | CASSPAGTASYEQYF
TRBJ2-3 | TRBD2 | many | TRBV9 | TGTGCCAGCAACGTAAACCTAGCGGGGGGAGATACGCAGTATTTT | CASNVNLAGGDTQYF
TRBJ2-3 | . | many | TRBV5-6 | TGTGCCAGCAGCTTGATTTCGGGGGTGGCGGGAGATACGCAGTATTTT | CASSLISGVAGDTQYF
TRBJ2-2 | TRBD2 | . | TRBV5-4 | TGTGCCAGCAGCCCCTCGGGGAGCGGGGGGGCATCGTTCGGGGAGCTGTTTTTT | CASSPSGSGGASFGELFF
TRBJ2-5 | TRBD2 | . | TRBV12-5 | TGTGCTAGTGGTTTGGAAGGACTAGCGGGAAACTTC | CASGLEGLAGNF
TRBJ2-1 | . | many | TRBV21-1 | TGTGCCAGCAGCAAAGCGCTGTGGGACCGATCCCTGGATGAGCAGTTCTTC | CASSKALWDRSLDEQFF
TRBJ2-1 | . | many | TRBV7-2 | TGTGCCAGCAGCTTAGCAGTTCGGATATACAATGAGCAGTTCTTC | CASSLAVRIYNEQFF
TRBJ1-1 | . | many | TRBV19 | TGTGCCAGTGGAATACAGAAGAACACTGAAGCTTTCTTT | CASGIQKNTEAFF
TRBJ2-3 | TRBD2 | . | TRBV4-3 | TGCGCCAGCAGCCAACCCCGGACTAGCGGGGGGGCCGGGAGGCAGTATTTT | CASSQPRTSGGAGRQYF
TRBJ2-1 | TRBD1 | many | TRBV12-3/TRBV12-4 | TGTGCCAGCAGCCCCGACAGGGCGGTTGAGCAGTTCTTC | CASSPDRAVEQFF
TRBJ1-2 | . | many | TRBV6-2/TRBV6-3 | TGTGCCAGCAGTGAAGGTTTCAACGGGGGTAACTATGGCTACACCTTC | CASSEGFNGGNYGYTF
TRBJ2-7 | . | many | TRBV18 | TGTGCCAGCTCACAGATTAAGGAGTACGAGCAGTACTTC | CASSQIKEYEQYF
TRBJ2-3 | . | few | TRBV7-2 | TGTGTCAGCACCCCCACGTTGGGGACAGATACGCAGTATTTT | CVSTPTLGTDTQYF
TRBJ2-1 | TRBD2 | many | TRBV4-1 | TGCGCCAGCAGCCAAGCCAGACTAGCCCCCAATGAGCAGTTCTTC | CASSQARLAPNEQFF
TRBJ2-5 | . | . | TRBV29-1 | TGCAGCGTTGAGCAGGGGCAAGAGACCCAGTACTTC | CSVEQGQETQYF
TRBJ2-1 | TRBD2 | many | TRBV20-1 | TGCAGTGCTAGAGATCTGAGCGGGGGGGCTACTGAGCAGTTCTTC | CSARDLSGGATEQFF
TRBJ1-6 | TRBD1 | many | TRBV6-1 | TGTGCCACAGGACAGGCTGCGAATTCACCCCTCCACTTT | CATGQAANSPLHF
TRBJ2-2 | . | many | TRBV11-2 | TGTGCCAGCAGCTTAGGGCGGGGCGCGAACACCGGGGAGCTGTTTTTT | CASSLGRGANTGELFF
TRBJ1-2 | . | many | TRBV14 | TGTGCCAGCAGCCAAATCTCAACAGTTGGCTACACCTTC | CASSQISTVGYTF
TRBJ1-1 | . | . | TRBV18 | TGTGCCAGCTCACCGGGGCGGGACACTGAAGCTTTCTTT | CASSPGRDTEAFF
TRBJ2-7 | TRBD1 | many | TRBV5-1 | TGCGCCAGCAGCGGAGTTGGGACAGACAAGCAGTACTTC | CASSGVGTDKQYF
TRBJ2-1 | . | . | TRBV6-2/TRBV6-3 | TGTGCCGCCGGAGGTGGGGGGAGTCGGTCTGAGCAGTTCTTC | CAAGGGGSRSEQFF
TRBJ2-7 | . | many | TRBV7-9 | TGTGCCAGCAGCCGCTACCTAGCTTCCGAGCAGTACTTC | CASSRYLASEQYF
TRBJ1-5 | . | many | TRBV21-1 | TGTGCCAGCAGCAAACCCTGGGACAGGGGAGTTCGCGTTAGCAATCAGCCCCAGCATTTT | CASSKPWDRGVRVSNQPQHF
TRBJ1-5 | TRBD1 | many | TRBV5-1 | TGCGCCAGCAGCTTGGGGGGACAGGAACATCAGCCCCAGCATTTT | CASSLGGQEHQPQHF